Listed here are 12 T cell receptor beta chains from one sample, sequenced in a study of blood T cell repertoires in COVID-19. Assay used: immunoSEQ multiplex PCR; TCRdb lists only in-frame clones, some missing. The repertoire holds some 310,000 clones, approximately 89% seen once, with about 9.4% in the top ten. The sample was PBMCs or T cells enriched from blood (not recorded which). The receptors here all came from a young woman who had recovered from COVID-19.

The chain combines TRBV30 with TRBJ1-3; 7 nucleotides match TRBD1. In germline, CDR1 is GTSNPN, CDR2 SVGIG (reference sequence). V shed 1 base and J 5 bases; nucleotides not matched to a gene: 8. The CDR3 has 15 residues. Written as DNA, the CDR3 is TGTGCCTGGAGTGACTCAGGGGGTAGTAGAAACACCATATATTTT. It codes for CAWSDSGGSRNTIYF.

CDR3 DNA: TGTGCCAGCAGCTCACTAGCCTCCTACGAGCAGTACTTC. Its translation is CASSSLASYEQYF. The rearrangement uses TRBV7-8 and TRBJ2-7; a possible D gene is TRBD2 (6 bases). V shed 4 bases and J shed 0 bases, with 7 bases lying between them. The CDR3 has 13 amino acids. Germline CDR1 SGHVS, CDR2 FQNEAQ.

This chain connects TRBV7-3 to TRBJ2-7; D ambiguous. The germline V gene has CDR1 SGHTA and CDR2 FQGTGA. The V and J ends lost 1 base and 1 base respectively, with 5 bases between them. The CDR3 length is 13 residues. CDR3 in DNA: TGTGCCAGCAGCTTAATGGCTTCCTACGAGCAGTACTTC. Its translation: CASSLMASYEQYF.

The chain carries TRBV6-5 and TRBJ1-5; no clear D gene. V gave up 4 bases and J gave up 3 bases, with 16 bases separating them. This CDR3 region has 16 residues. Looked up from germline, CDR1 is MNHEY and CDR2 is SVGAGI. DNA for the CDR3: TGTGCCAGCAGTTTAGCGTCTGGAGTGACCAATCAGCCCCAGCATTTT. This sequence encodes CASSLASGVTNQPQHF.

The chain links TRBV3-1 (or the pseudogene TRBV3-2) to TRBJ2-7; 9 positions match TRBD1. This CDR3 spans 16 amino acids. The germline CDR1 and CDR2 sequences are LGHDT and YNNKEL (reference sequence). The V segment lost 4 bases and the J segment 3 bases; nucleotides outside the gene matches: 10. The chain's CDR3 is CASSPSTGGSGYEQYF. CDR3 bases: TGTGCCAGCAGCCCCTCGACAGGGGGAAGTGGCTACGAGCAGTACTTC.

The chain is built from TRBV19 and TRBJ1-1, with D maybe TRBD1 (5 bases). The CDR3 is 14 amino acids. Trimming removed 6 bases at V and 0 bases at J, with 11 bases between. CDR1 is LNHDA and CDR2 is SQIVND in the germline V gene (reference sequence). The CDR3 sequence is CASRSQGLNTEAFF. The CDR3 DNA follows: TGTGCCAGTAGATCCCAGGGCCTGAACACTGAAGCTTTCTTT. Using reference TRBV19 and TRBJ1-1 for the parts outside the CDR3, the full variable domain is DGGITQSPKYLFRKEGQNVTLSCEQNLNHDAMYWYRQDPGQGLRLIYYSQIVNDFQKGDIAEGYSVSREKKESFPLTVTSAQKNPTAFYLCASRSQGLNTEAFFGQGTRLTVV.

The J gene is TRBJ2-2, the V gene TRBV19, with TRBD2 identical over 11 bases. In germline, CDR1 is LNHDA, CDR2 SQIVND (reference sequence). Germline trimming cut 5 bases from V and 3 bases from J; bases unmatched to any gene: 14. This CDR3 has 19 residues. Here the CDR3 DNA reads TGTGCCAGTAGTCCTCAGGGGGTCAGACTAGCGGGGTACACCGGGGAGCTGTTTTTT. Translating it yields CASSPQGVRLAGYTGELFF.

The chain employs TRBV11-2 and TRBJ2-7; D call uncertain. The V gene's germline CDR1 is SGHAT and CDR2 FQNNGV. The CDR3 loop spans 15 amino acids. Deletions cut 1 base from V and 3 bases from J, with 13 bases between. In DNA form, the CDR3 reads TGTGCCAGCAGCTTAGGTCCGGTTATGTACTACGAGCAGTACTTC. Amino acid sequence: CASSLGPVMYYEQYF.

This rearrangement joins TRBV5-6 to TRBJ1-1, with D uncertain. Germline V CDR1 and CDR2: SGHDT, YYEEEE. CDR3 length: 13 residues. Trimming stripped 2 bases from V and 1 base from J, with 6 bases between. The CDR3 protein is CASSFRQNTEAFF. The CDR3 nucleotides read TGTGCCAGCAGCTTCAGACAGAACACTGAAGCTTTCTTT.

The chain uses TRBV6-1 and TRBJ2-2; D possibly corresponds to TRBD2 (7 bases). In germline, CDR1 is MNHNS, CDR2 SASEGT. V gave up 3 bases and J gave up 4 bases, with 18 bases separating them. This CDR3 region has 17 residues. CDR3 in amino acids: CASSERGRVRGTGELFF. The CDR3 coding sequence is TGTGCCAGCAGTGAGAGGGGGAGGGTGAGGGGCACCGGGGAGCTGTTTTTT.

The V and J genes are TRBV10-3 and TRBJ1-1; the D is unclear. CDR3 length: 14 amino acids. V shed 8 bases and J shed 0 bases, with 13 bases lying between them. In germline, CDR1 is ENHRY, CDR2 SYGVKD. The CDR3 DNA follows: TGTGCCATCGCGAGGACGGAGGTGAACACTGAAGCTTTCTTT. This encodes CAIARTEVNTEAFF.

V gene TRBV5-1 combines with J gene TRBJ1-6, with 7 bases matching TRBD1. The V gene end was trimmed by 4 bases and the J gene end by 10 bases; junction bases not matched to a gene: 8. CDR1 SGHRS and CDR2 YFSETQ come from the germline V gene. CDR3 size: 14 residues. The CDR3: CASSPGQSGSPLHF. In nucleotides, the CDR3 is TGCGCCAGCAGCCCGGGACAGTCTGGATCACCCCTCCACTTT.